This TCR beta chain was retrieved from a study of blood T cell repertoires in COVID-19. This clone appeared a single time. Germline CDR1 SGHRS, CDR2 YFSETQ. The CDR3 is made up of 15 amino acids. Trimming cost V 0 bases and J 0 bases; bases outside gene matches: 2. TCRdb keeps only in-frame clones here, not all; method: immunoSEQ multiplex PCR. The sample contains a few hundred thousand clones, more than 75% of which appear only once. The source material was PBMCs or T cells enriched from blood (not recorded which). The TCR originated in a man aged 35 to 55 in a cohort exposed to, infected with or recovered from COVID-19 (not recorded which). The genes are TRBV5-1 and TRBJ1-2; 7 bases align to TRBD1. CDR3 in amino acids: CASSLEGQPNYGYTF. The CDR3 DNA reads TGCGCCAGCAGCTTGGAGGGACAGCCTAACTATGGCTACACCTTC.